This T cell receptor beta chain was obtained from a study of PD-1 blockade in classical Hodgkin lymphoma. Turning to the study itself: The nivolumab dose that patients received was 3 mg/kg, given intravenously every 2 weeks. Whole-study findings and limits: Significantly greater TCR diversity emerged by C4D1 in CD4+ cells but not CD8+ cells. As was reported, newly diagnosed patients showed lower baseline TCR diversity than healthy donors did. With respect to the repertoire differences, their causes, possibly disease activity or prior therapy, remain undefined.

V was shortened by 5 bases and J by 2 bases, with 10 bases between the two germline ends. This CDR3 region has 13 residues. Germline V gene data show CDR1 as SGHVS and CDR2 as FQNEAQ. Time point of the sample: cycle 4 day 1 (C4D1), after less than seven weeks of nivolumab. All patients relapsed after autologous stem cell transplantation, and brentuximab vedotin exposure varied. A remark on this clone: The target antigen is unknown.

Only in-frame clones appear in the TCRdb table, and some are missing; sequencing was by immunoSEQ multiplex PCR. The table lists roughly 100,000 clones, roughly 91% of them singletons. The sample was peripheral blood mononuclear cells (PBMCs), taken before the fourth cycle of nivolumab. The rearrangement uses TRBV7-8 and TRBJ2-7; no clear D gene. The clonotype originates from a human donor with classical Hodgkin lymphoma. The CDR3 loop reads CASSEKGTYEQYF. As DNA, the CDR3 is TGTGCCAGCAGCGAAAAAGGGACCTACGAGCAGTACTTC.